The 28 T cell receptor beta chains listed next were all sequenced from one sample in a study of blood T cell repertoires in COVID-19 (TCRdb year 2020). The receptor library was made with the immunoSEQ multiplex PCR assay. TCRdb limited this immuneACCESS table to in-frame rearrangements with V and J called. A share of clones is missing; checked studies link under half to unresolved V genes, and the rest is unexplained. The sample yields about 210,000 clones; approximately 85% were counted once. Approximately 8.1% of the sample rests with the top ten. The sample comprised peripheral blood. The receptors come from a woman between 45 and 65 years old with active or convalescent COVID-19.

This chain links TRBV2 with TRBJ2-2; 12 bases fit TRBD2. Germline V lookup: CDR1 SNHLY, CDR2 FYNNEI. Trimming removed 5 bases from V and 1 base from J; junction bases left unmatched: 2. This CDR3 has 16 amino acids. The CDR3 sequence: CASSLAGGWNTGELFF. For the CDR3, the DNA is TGTGCCAGCAGTCTAGCGGGGGGGTGGAACACCGGGGAGCTGTTTTTT.

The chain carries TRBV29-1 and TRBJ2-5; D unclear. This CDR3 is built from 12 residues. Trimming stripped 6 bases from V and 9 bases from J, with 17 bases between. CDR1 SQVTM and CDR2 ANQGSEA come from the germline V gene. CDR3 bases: TGCAGCGTAGCCCATCAAGAATTGCCCCAGTACTTC. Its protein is CSVAHQELPQYF.

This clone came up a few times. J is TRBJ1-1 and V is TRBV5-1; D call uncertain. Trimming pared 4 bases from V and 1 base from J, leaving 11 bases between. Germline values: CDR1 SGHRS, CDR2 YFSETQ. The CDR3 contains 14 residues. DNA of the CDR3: TGCGCCAGCAGCCGGGAATCTCCGAACACTGAAGCTTTCTTT. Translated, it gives CASSRESPNTEAFF. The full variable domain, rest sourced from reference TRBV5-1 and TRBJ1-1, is KAGVTQTPRYLIKTRGQQVTLSCSPISGHRSVSWYQQTPGQGLQFLFEYFSETQRNKGNFPGRFSGRQFSNSRSEMNVSTLELGDSALYLCASSRESPNTEAFFGQGTRLTVV.

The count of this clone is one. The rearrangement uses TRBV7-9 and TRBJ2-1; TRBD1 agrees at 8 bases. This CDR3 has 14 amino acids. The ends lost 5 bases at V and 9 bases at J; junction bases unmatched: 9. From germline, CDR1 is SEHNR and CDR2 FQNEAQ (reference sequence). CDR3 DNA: TGTGCCAGCAGCGATGACAGGGGTCGGGGTGAGCAGTTCTTC. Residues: CASSDDRGRGEQFF.

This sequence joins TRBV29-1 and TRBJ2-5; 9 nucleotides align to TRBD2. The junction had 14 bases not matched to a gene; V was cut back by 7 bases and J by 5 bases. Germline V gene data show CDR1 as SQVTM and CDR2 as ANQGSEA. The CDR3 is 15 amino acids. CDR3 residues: CSAGRREGLRETQYF. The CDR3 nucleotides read TGCAGCGCTGGGAGGCGGGAGGGCCTGAGGGAGACCCAGTACTTC.

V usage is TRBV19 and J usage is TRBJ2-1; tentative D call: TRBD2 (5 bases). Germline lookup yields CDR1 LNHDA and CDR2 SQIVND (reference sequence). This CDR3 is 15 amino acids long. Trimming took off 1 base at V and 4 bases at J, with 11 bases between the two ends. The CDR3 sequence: CASSIGAVGYNEQFF. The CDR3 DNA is TGTGCCAGTAGTATAGGAGCGGTCGGGTACAATGAGCAGTTCTTC. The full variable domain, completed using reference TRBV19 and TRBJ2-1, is DGGITQSPKYLFRKEGQNVTLSCEQNLNHDAMYWYRQDPGQGLRLIYYSQIVNDFQKGDIAEGYSVSREKKESFPLTVTSAQKNPTAFYLCASSIGAVGYNEQFFGPGTRLTVL.

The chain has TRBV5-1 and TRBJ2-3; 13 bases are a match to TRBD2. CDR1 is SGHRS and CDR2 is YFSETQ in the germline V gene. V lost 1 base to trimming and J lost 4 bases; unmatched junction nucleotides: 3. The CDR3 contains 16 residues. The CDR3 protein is CASSLTSGRVSDTQYF. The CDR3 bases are TGCGCCAGCAGCTTGACTAGCGGGAGGGTCTCAGATACGCAGTATTTT.

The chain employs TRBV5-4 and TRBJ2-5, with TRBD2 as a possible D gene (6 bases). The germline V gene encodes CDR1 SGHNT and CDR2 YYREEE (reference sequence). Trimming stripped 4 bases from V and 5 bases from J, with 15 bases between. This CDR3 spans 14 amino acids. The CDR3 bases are TGTGCCAGCAGCCCTGGGGGGAGCGGGGAGACCCAGTACTTC. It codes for CASSPGGSGETQYF. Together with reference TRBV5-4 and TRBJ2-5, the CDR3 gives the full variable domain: ETGVTQSPTHLIKTRGQQVTLRCSSQSGHNTVSWYQQALGQGPQFIFQYYREEENGRGNFPPRFSGLQFPNYSSELNVNALELDDSALYLCASSPGGSGETQYFGPGTRLLVL.

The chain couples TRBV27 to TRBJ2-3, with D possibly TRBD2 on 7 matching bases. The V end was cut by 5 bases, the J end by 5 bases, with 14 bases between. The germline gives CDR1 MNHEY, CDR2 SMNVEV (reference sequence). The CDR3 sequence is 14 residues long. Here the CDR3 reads CASSDRGAGDTQYF. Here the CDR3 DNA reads TGTGCCAGCAGTGACCGGGGGGCTGGAGATACGCAGTATTTT.

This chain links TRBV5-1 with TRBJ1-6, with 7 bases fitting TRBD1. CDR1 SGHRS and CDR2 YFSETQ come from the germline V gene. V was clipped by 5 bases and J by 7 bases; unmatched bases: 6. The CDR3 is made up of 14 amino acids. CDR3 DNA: TGCGCCAGCAGAGGACAGGATTTGAATTCACCCCTCCACTTT. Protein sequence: CASRGQDLNSPLHF.

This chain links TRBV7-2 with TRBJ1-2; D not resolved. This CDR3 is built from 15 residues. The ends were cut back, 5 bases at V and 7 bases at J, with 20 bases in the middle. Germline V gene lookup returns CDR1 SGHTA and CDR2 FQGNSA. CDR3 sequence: CASSLRLLETIGYTF. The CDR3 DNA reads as TGTGCCAGCAGCCTCCGACTTCTTGAAACTATTGGCTACACCTTC.

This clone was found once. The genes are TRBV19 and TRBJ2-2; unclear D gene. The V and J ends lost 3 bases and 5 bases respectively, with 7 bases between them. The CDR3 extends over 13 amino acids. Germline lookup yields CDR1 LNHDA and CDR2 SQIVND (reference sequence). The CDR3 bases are TGTGCCAGTAGTATTGATCGGACCGGGGAGCTGTTTTTT. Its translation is CASSIDRTGELFF.

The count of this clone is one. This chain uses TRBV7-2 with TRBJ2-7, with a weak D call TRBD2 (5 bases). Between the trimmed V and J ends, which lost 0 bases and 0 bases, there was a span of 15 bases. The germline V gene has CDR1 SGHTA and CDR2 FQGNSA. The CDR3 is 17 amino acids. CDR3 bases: TGTGCCAGCAGCTTAGCGCATTTAAGCGGACTCTCCTACGAGCAGTACTTC. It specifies CASSLAHLSGLSYEQYF.

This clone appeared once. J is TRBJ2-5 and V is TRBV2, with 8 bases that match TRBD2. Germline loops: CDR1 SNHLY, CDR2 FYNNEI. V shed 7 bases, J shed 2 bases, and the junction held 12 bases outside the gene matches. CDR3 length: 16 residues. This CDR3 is CASKRREASFQETQYF. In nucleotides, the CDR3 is TGTGCCAGCAAAAGGCGGGAGGCCTCCTTTCAAGAGACCCAGTACTTC.

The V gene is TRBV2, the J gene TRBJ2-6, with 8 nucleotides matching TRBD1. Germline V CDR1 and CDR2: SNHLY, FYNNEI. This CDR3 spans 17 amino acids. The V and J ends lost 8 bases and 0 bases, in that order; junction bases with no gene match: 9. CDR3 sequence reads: CASRPGTGISGANVLTF. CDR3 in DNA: TGTGCCAGCCGCCCAGGGACAGGCATCTCTGGGGCCAACGTCCTGACTTTC. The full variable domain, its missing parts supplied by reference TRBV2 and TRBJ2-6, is EPEVTQTPSHQVTQMGQEVILRCVPISNHLYFYWYRQILGQKVEFLVSFYNNEISEKSEIFDDQFSVERPDGSNFTLKIRSTKLEDSAMYFCASRPGTGISGANVLTFGAGSRLTVL.

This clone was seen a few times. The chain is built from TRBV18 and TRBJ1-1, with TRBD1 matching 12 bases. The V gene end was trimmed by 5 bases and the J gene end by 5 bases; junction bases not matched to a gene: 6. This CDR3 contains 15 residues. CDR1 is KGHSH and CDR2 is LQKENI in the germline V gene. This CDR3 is CASSDGTGGRTEAFF. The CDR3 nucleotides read TGTGCCAGCTCAGACGGGACAGGGGGCAGAACTGAAGCTTTCTTT.

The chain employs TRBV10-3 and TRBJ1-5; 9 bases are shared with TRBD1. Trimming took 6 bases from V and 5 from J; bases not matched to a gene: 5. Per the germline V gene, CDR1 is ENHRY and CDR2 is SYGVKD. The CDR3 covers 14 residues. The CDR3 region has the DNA TGTGCCATCAGCCTTACAGGGGGCGATCAGCCCCAGCATTTT. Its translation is CAISLTGGDQPQHF.

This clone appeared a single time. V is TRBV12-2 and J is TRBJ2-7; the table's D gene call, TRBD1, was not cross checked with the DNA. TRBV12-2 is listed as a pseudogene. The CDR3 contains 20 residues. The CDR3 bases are TGTGCAAGTCGCTTATACCATCAAGGTCAGGCCCATTGGGCCTCCTACGAGCAGTACTTC. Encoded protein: CASRLYHQGQAHWASYEQYF.

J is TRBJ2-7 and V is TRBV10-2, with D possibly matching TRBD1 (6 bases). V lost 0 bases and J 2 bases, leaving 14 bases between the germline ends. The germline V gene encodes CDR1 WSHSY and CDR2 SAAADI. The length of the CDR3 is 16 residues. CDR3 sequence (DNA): TGCGCCAGCAGTGAGTCCACGACGACAGGTACCTACGAGCAGTACTTC. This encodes CASSESTTTGTYEQYF.

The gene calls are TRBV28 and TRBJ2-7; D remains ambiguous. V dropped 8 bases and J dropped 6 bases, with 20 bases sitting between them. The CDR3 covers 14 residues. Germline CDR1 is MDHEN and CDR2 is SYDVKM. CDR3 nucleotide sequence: TGTGCCAGCGGTCCCGGCCCGCCCCGAGGCGAGCAGTACGTC. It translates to CASGPGPPRGEQYV.

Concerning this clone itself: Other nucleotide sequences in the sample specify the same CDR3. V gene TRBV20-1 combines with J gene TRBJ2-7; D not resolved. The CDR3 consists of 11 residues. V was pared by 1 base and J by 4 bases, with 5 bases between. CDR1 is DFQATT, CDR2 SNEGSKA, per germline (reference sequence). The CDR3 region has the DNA TGCAGTGCTAGAGGGGCGTACGAGCAGTACTTC. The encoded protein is CSARGAYEQYF.

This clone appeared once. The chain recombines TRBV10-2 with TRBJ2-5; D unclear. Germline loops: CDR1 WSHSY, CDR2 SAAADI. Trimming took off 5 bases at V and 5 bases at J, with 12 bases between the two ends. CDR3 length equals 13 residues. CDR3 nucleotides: TGCGCCAGCAGTTCGAGCATATGGGAGACCCAGTACTTC. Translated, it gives CASSSSIWETQYF.

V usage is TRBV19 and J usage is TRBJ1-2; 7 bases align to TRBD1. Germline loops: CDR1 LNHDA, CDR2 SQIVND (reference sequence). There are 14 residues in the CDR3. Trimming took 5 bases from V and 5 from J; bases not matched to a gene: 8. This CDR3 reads CASSPPGTAYGYTF. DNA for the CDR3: TGTGCCAGTAGTCCTCCCGGGACAGCATATGGCTACACCTTC.

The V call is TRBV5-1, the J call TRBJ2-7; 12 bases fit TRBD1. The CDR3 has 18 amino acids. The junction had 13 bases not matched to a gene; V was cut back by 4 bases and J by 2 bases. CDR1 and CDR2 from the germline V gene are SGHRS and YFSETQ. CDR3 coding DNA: TGCGCCAGCAGCGTGGGACAGGGGGCACAACTACCACCCTACGAGCAGTACTTC. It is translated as CASSVGQGAQLPPYEQYF.

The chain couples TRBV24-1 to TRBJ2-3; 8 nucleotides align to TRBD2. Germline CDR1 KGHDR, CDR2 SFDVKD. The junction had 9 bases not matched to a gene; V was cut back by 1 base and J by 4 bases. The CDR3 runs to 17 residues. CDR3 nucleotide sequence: TGTGCCACCAGTGATTTTCGGCAGAGCGGGAGCTCAGATACGCAGTATTTT. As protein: CATSDFRQSGSSDTQYF.

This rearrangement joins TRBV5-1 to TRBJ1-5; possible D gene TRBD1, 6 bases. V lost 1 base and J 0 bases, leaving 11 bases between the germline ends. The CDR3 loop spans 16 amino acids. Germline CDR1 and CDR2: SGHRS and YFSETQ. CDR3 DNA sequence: TGCGCCAGCAGCTTGACCCGACAGGATAGCAATCAGCCCCAGCATTTT. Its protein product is CASSLTRQDSNQPQHF.

The CDR3 spells CASSLAGTAYNEQFF. The CDR3 bases are TGTGCCAGCAGCTTAGCCGGGACAGCTTACAATGAGCAGTTCTTC. The rearrangement links TRBV13 to TRBJ2-1; the match to TRBD1 covers 7 bases. CDR1 and CDR2 from the germline V gene are PRHDT and FYEKMQ (reference sequence). The length of the CDR3 is 15 residues. The J segment lost 4 bases and the V segment lost 1 base, leaving 4 bases of the junction unmatched.

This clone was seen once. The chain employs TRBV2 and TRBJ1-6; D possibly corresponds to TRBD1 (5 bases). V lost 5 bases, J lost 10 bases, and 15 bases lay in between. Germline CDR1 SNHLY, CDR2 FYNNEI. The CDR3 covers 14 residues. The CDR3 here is CASSLGGIGSPLHF. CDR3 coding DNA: TGTGCCAGCAGTCTCGGGGGAATTGGATCACCCCTCCACTTT.